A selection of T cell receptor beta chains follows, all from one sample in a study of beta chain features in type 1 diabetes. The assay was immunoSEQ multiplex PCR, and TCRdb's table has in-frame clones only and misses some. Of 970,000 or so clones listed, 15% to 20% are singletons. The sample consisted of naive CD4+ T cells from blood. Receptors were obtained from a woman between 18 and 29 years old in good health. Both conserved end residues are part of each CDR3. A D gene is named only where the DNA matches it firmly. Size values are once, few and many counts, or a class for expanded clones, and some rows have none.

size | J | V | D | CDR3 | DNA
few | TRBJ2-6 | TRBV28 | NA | CASSFPNSGSGANVLTF | TGTGCCAGCAGTTTTCCCAACAGTGGGAGTGGGGCCAACGTCCTGACTTTC
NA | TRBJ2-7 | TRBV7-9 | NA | CASSRRAGAYEQYF | TGTGCCAGCAGTCGGCGGGCAGGAGCCTACGAGCAGTACTTC
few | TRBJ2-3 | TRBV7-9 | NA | CASSFIGSGTDTQYF | TGTGCCAGCAGCTTCATCGGGAGCGGCACAGATACGCAGTATTTT
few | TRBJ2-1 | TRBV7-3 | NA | CASSLLPGLNNEQFF | TGTGCCAGCAGCTTACTGCCAGGGCTAAACAATGAGCAGTTCTTC
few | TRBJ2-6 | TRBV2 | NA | CASSDEGSGANVLTF | TGTGCCAGCAGTGATGAGGGTTCTGGGGCCAACGTCCTGACTTTC
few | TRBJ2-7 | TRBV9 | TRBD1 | CASSVAPGNRGSSYEQYF | TGTGCCAGCAGCGTAGCTCCAGGAAACAGGGGGAGCTCCTACGAGCAGTACTTC
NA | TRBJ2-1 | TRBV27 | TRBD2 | CASRGLAGGEQFF | TGTGCCAGCAGGGGACTAGCGGGAGGTGAGCAGTTCTTC
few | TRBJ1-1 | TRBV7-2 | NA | CASSSRRPGANTEAFF | TGTGCCAGCAGCTCCCGGCGGCCAGGGGCGAACACTGAAGCTTTCTTT
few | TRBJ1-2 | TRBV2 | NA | CASSDGGVNYGYTF | TGTGCCAGCAGTGATGGTGGAGTTAACTATGGCTACACCTTC
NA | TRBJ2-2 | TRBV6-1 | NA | CASSEAIRTGELFF | TGTGCCAGCAGTGAAGCCATAAGGACCGGGGAGCTGTTTTTT
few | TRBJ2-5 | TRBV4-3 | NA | CASSQHRPGSWGVRGETQYF | TGCGCCAGCAGCCAACATCGGCCTGGGTCGTGGGGAGTAAGGGGAGAGACCCAGTACTTC
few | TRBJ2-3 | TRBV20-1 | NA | CSARDTDTQYF | TGCAGTGCTAGAGACACAGATACGCAGTATTTT
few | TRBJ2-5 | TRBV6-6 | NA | CASRGVSKETQYF | TGTGCCAGCAGGGGCGTCTCCAAAGAGACCCAGTACTTC
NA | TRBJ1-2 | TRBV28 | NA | CASSLNPISNYGYTF | TGTGCCAGCAGTTTAAATCCAATCTCCAACTATGGCTACACCTTC
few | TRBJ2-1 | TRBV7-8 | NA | CASSYTDSYNEQFF | TGTGCCAGCAGCTATACGGACTCCTACAATGAGCAGTTCTTC
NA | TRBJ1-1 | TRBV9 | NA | CASSATLGENTEAFF | TGTGCCAGCAGCGCGACACTAGGGGAGAACACTGAAGCTTTCTTT
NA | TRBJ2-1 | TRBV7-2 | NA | CASSQTGYNEQFF | TGTGCCAGCAGTCAAACAGGGTACAATGAGCAGTTCTTC
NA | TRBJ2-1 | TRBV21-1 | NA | CASSKRSRGTVSNEQFF | TGTGCCAGCAGCAAAAGGTCACGGGGGACAGTTAGCAATGAGCAGTTCTTC
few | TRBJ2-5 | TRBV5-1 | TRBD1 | CASSYGTGETQYF | TGCGCCAGCAGCTATGGGACAGGGGAGACCCAGTACTTC
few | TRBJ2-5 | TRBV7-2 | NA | CASSTAYQETQYF | TGTGCCAGCAGCACAGCGTACCAAGAGACCCAGTACTTC
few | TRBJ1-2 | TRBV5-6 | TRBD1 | CASSPVGGQGIYGYTF | TGTGCCAGCAGCCCGGTAGGCGGACAGGGAATTTATGGCTACACCTTC
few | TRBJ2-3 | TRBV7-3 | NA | CASSPGDAWDTQYF | TGTGCCAGCAGCCCGGGGGACGCTTGGGATACGCAGTATTTT
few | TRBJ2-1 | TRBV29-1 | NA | CSAGDSYNEQFF | TGCAGCGCAGGGGACTCCTACAATGAGCAGTTCTTC